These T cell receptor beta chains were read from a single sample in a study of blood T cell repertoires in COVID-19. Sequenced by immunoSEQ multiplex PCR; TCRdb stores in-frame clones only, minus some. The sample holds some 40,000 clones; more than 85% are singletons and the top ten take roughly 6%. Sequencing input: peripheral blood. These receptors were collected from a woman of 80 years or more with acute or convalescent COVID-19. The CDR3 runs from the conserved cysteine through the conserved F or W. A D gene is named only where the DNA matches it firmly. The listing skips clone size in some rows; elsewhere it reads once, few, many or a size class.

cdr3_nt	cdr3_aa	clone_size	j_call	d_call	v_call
TGTGCCAGCAGACGTACTCCAGATACGCAGTATTTT	CASRRTPDTQYF	once	TRBJ2-3	NA	TRBV11-2
TGTGCCAGCAGCTTCTACTTAAGACAGGGACAAGAGACCCAGTACTTC	CASSFYLRQGQETQYF	NA	TRBJ2-5	TRBD1	TRBV7-2
TGTGCCAGCAGCGCCACAGGGGGCATAGAAAAACTGTTTTTT	CASSATGGIEKLFF	NA	TRBJ1-4	TRBD1	TRBV9
TGTGCCAGCAGTGAACAGGGGCCAAGCTCCTACGAGCAGTACTTC	CASSEQGPSSYEQYF	NA	TRBJ2-7	NA	TRBV6-1
TGTGCCAGCAGTTTATCCCCCTTCTTCTATGGCTACACCTTC	CASSLSPFFYGYTF	NA	TRBJ1-2	NA	TRBV27
TGTGCCAGCAGCCAGCAGGGCCCCACTGAAGCTTTCTTT	CASSQQGPTEAFF	NA	TRBJ1-1	NA	TRBV14
TGTGCCAGCAGCTCCGGGAGAGCCTATGGCTACACCTTC	CASSSGRAYGYTF	NA	TRBJ1-2	NA	TRBV5-8
TGTGCCAGCAGCTACTCGGGGGGCTGGTCCAATGAGCAGTTCTTC	CASSYSGGWSNEQFF	NA	TRBJ2-1	NA	TRBV7-8
TGCGCCAGCAGCCTAGACTTCCCCCCCGGGGAGACCCAGTACTTC	CASSLDFPPGETQYF	NA	TRBJ2-5	NA	TRBV4-1
TGTGCCAGCAGTCTAGGACAGGATTATTCACCCCTCCACTTT	CASSLGQDYSPLHF	NA	TRBJ1-6	TRBD1	TRBV6-1
TGTGCCAGCAGTCTAAACAGGGGCAATCAGCCCCAGCATTTT	CASSLNRGNQPQHF	NA	TRBJ1-5	NA	TRBV6-5
TGTGCCAGCAGTGACCGGGACAGACGGAAAGCTTTCTTT	CASSDRDRRKAFF	NA	TRBJ1-1	TRBD1	TRBV2
TGTGCCAGCAGCGCTTACGGGACAGGGGCGGACGAGCAGTACTTC	CASSAYGTGADEQYF	NA	TRBJ2-7	TRBD1	TRBV9
TGTGCCAGCAGTGTTCAACTCTATGGCTACACCTTC	CASSVQLYGYTF	NA	TRBJ1-2	NA	TRBV2
TGTGCCAGTAGTGAAAGGGGTCGTGAGCAGTACTTC	CASSERGREQYF	NA	TRBJ2-7	NA	TRBV19
TGTGCCAGCAGCTTAGAGGCAGGGAACACTGAAGCTTTCTTT	CASSLEAGNTEAFF	NA	TRBJ1-1	NA	TRBV7-9
TGTGCCAGCAGTCTGGGGACTAGCGGGGTTACAGATACGCAGTATTTT	CASSLGTSGVTDTQYF	NA	TRBJ2-3	TRBD2	TRBV27
TGTGCCAGCCAAGACCTGGGCAGGAACACTGAAGCTTTCTTT	CASQDLGRNTEAFF	once	TRBJ1-1	NA	TRBV2
TGTGCCAGCAGCCCTGGACAGGGGGACTATGGCTACACCTTC	CASSPGQGDYGYTF	NA	TRBJ1-2	TRBD1	TRBV9
TGCGCCAGCAGCCCACAGGCCCTGGGTAGCAATCAGCCCCAGCATTTT	CASSPQALGSNQPQHF	NA	TRBJ1-5	NA	TRBV5-1
TGTGCCAGTACAGGACAGGGGGCAGCAGGCGATGGCTACACCTTC	CASTGQGAAGDGYTF	NA	TRBJ1-2	TRBD1	TRBV19
TGTGCCAGCAGTCAAAGTCCCGGGACAAGGGGGTTGAACACTGAAGCTTTCTTT	CASSQSPGTRGLNTEAFF	NA	TRBJ1-1	NA	TRBV6-2/TRBV6-3
TGTGCCAGCAGTGGACCGGGACAGGGGGTTTGGGAGCAGTACTTC	CASSGPGQGVWEQYF	NA	TRBJ2-7	TRBD1	TRBV25-1
TGTGCCAGCAGCCAGAACAGTAACTATGGCTACACCTTC	CASSQNSNYGYTF	NA	TRBJ1-2	NA	TRBV3-1/TRBV3-2
TGTGCCAGTACCGTCCGGGGGGCGAACACCGGGGAGCTGTTTTTT	CASTVRGANTGELFF	NA	TRBJ2-2	TRBD2	TRBV5-4
TGTGCCAGCAGCCGCGCCCGGAGCGGGGGACCAGAGACCCAGTACTTC	CASSRARSGGPETQYF	NA	TRBJ2-5	TRBD2	TRBV7-2
TGTGCCAGCAGCTCCTACTCCACAGGGAGCTCCTACAATGAGCAGTTCTTC	CASSSYSTGSSYNEQFF	NA	TRBJ2-1	NA	TRBV13
TGTGCCAGTACCCTCGGAGGGGCAACTAATGAAAAACTGTTTTTT	CASTLGGATNEKLFF	NA	TRBJ1-4	NA	TRBV19
TGTGCCAGCAGTAATACAGGGGACCAGTTAGAGACCCAGTACTTC	CASSNTGDQLETQYF	NA	TRBJ2-5	TRBD1	TRBV6-5
TGTGCCAGCCGGACAGGGGCCGACAACACTGAAGCTTTCTTT	CASRTGADNTEAFF	NA	TRBJ1-1	TRBD1	TRBV6-5
TGCGCCAGCAGTGCCCAATTCACAGATACGCAGTATTTT	CASSAQFTDTQYF	NA	TRBJ2-3	NA	TRBV10-1
TGTGCCAGCAGCCGAGGACAGTTGAACTATGGCTACACCTTC	CASSRGQLNYGYTF	once	TRBJ1-2	NA	TRBV6-2/TRBV6-3
TGTGCCAGCACTCCCAGGGGACAGGACTATGGCTACACCTTC	CASTPRGQDYGYTF	NA	TRBJ1-2	TRBD1	TRBV25-1
TGTGCCAGCAGCTCCAACAGGGCCAACGTCCTGACTTTC	CASSSNRANVLTF	NA	TRBJ2-6	NA	TRBV7-3
TGTGCCAGCGACAGGGAGAGCTCCTACGAGCAGTACTTC	CASDRESSYEQYF	NA	TRBJ2-7	TRBD1	TRBV2
TGTGCCAGCTCACCCCTTTTACAGGGAATGAACACTGAAGCTTTCTTT	CASSPLLQGMNTEAFF	NA	TRBJ1-1	NA	TRBV18